Shown below are 11 T cell receptor beta chains from a single sample sequenced in a study of T cells in women clearing cervical HPV infection. Sequencing used immunoSEQ multiplex PCR; TCRdb keeps in-frame clones, though not all of them. The specimen's table records approximately 44,000 clones. Material: blood buffy coat. All receptors derive from a woman between 18 and 75 years old with a cervical HPV16 infection that either progressed to CIN3+ or cleared (not recorded which).

About this clone itself: The observed sequence ends 3 residues before the CDR3 terminus, with the missing tail filled in from the germline J gene. V gene TRBV12-3 or TRBV12-4 combines with J gene TRBJ1-4; perhaps TRBD1 as D (6 bases). The length of the CDR3 is 15 residues. Trimming shortened V by 1 base and J by 3 bases, and 9 bases separated the two germline ends. The sequenced part of the CDR3 DNA is TGTGCCAGCAGTTTAGAGGCAGGGGCTAATGAAAAA. Residues: CASSLEAGANEK. From start to end, the CDR3 is CASSLEAGANEKLFF.

The CDR3 is CASSYRRAGSGNEQFF. The covered CDR3 bases are TGTGCCAGCAGTTACAGGCGAGCGGGGAGCGGGAATGAG. This chain connects TRBV6-2 or TRBV6-3 to TRBJ2-1; 7 bases match TRBD2. The sequenced fragment ends 3 residues before the CDR3 boundary, so the rest is inferred from the germline J gene. This CDR3 comprises 16 residues. CDR1 is MNHEY, CDR2 SVGEGT, per germline. J was trimmed by 7 bases and V by 2 bases; bases with no gene match: 11.

A word on this clone: Sequencing ends 3 residues short of the CDR3 end; the germline J gene provides the rest. The chain employs TRBV7-3 and TRBJ2-3; 8 bases agree with TRBD2. The CDR3 totals 14 residues. CDR1 is SGHTA, CDR2 FQGTGA, per germline. V lost 3 bases to trimming and J lost 1 base; unmatched junction nucleotides: 0. CDR3 region: CASSFSGGTDTQYF. The sequenced CDR3 bases are TGTGCCAGCAGCTTTAGCGGGGGCACAGATACG.

Points on this clone: The read ends 3 residues early relative to the CDR3; the germline J gene fills the gap. The V call is TRBV19, the J call TRBJ1-6; possibly TRBD1 for D (6 bases). The CDR3 totals 12 residues. V gave up 9 bases and J gave up 4 bases, with 7 bases separating them. In germline, CDR1 is LNHDA, CDR2 SQIVND (reference sequence). The part of the CDR3 DNA that was read is TGTGCCAGCGGACAGTATAATTCACCC. Translated: CASGQYNSP. The whole CDR3 reads CASGQYNSPLHF.

CDR3 protein: CAITAASGDLSYEQYF. The sequenced CDR3 bases are TGTGCCATCACAGCCGCATCAGGGGACCTTTCATACGAG. The chain couples TRBV10-3 to TRBJ2-7; tentatively, D is TRBD1 (6 bases). The read terminates 3 residues before the CDR3 end, so the remaining end is supplied by the germline J gene. From germline, CDR1 is ENHRY and CDR2 SYGVKD. Trimming left V 7 bases short and J 4 bases short, with 23 bases between. The CDR3 is 16 residues long.

Here the CDR3 reads CASRPKGAETQYF. CDR3 bases read: TGTGCCAGCAGGCCGAAAGGGGCGGAGACC. The chain joins TRBV2 to TRBJ2-5; TRBD1 is a possible D gene (5 bases). Sequencing ends 3 residues short of the CDR3 end; the germline J gene provides the rest. The CDR3 is made up of 13 amino acids. Germline lookup yields CDR1 SNHLY and CDR2 FYNNEI. The V end was cut by 6 bases, the J end by 5 bases, with 13 bases between.

Remarks on this clone: The read finishes 3 residues shy of the CDR3 end, and the germline J gene is used to complete it. The chain has TRBV6-2 or TRBV6-3 and TRBJ2-6; unclear D gene. Germline loops: CDR1 MNHEY, CDR2 SVGEGT. The V and J ends lost 2 bases and 2 bases respectively, with 10 bases between them. The CDR3 runs to 16 residues. CDR3: CASSYEGYPGANVLTF. The CDR3 DNA, read in part, is TGTGCCAGCAGTTACGAAGGGTACCCTGGGGCCAACGTC.

As to this clone: The read finishes 3 residues shy of the CDR3 end, and the germline J gene is used to complete it. The chain links TRBV19 to TRBJ2-7; no firm D call. CDR1 is LNHDA and CDR2 is SQIVND in the germline V gene (reference sequence). The CDR3 sequence is 13 residues long. V shed 1 base and J shed 2 bases, with 6 bases lying between them. The CDR3: CASSIGRAYEQYF. The CDR3 bases that were read are TGTGCCAGTAGTATAGGCAGAGCCTACGAG.

In the case of this clone: The read stops 3 residues short of the end of the CDR3; the missing end is completed from the germline J gene. This chain connects TRBV4-2 to TRBJ2-3; 7 bases line up with TRBD2. The J segment lost 2 bases and the V segment lost 1 base, leaving 9 bases of the junction unmatched. The CDR3 is 17 residues long. CDR1 LGHNA and CDR2 YNFKEQ come from the germline V gene. CDR3 residues: CASSQVAAGENTDTQYF. The sequenced part of the CDR3 DNA is TGTGCCAGCAGCCAAGTAGCGGCGGGGGAGAACACAGATACG.

Notes on this clone: The read comes to an end 3 residues before the CDR3 does, leaving the germline J gene to fill in the end. The chain couples TRBV6-2 or TRBV6-3 to TRBJ1-2; D gene uncertain. CDR3 length: 16 amino acids. CDR1 and CDR2 (germline): MNHEY, SVGEGT. The V end lost 2 bases, the J end lost 2 bases, and 15 bases lay between the germline ends. Incomplete CDR3 DNA: TGTGCCAGCAGTTACGAACGGGGAGGTGGGAACTATGGC. Amino acids: CASSYERGGGNYG. The complete CDR3 reads CASSYERGGGNYGYTF.

Note on this clone: The CDR3 end lies 3 residues beyond the end of the read and is filled in from the germline J gene. This sequence joins TRBV20-1 and TRBJ1-5; the match to TRBD1 covers 7 bases. This CDR3 has 12 residues. The germline CDR1 and CDR2 sequences are DFQATT and SNEGSKA (reference sequence). J lost 4 bases, V lost 6 bases, and 3 bases had no gene match. CDR3 in amino acids: CSATTGNQPQHF. CDR3 DNA (partial): TGCAGTGCCACGACAGGGAATCAGCCC.